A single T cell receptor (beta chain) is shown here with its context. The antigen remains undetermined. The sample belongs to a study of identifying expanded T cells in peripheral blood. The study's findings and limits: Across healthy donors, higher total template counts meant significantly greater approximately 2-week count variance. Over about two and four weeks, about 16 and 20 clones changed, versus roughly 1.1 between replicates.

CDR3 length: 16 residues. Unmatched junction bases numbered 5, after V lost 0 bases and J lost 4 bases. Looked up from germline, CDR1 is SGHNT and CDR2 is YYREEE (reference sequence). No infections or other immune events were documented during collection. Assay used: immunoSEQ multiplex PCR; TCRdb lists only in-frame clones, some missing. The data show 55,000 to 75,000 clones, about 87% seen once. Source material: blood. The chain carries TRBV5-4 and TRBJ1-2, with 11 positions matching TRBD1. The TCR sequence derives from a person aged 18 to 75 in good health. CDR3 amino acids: CASSLGEGQGVYGYTF. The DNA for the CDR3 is TGTGCCAGCAGCTTGGGAGAGGGACAGGGGGTCTATGGCTACACCTTC.